The 6 T cell receptor beta chains below all came from one sample that was sequenced in a study of OX40 agonist ivuxolimab in advanced cancers. Profiled with immunoSEQ multiplex PCR; TCRdb holds only in-frame clones, not every one. The sample has about 82,000 clones; around 90% are singletons. The specimen comprised CD4+ or CD8+ T cells sorted from blood, sampled in a trial of the OX40 agonist ivuxolimab. The receptor source for this set is an adult with an advanced solid tumor such as melanoma, head and neck, liver or kidney cancer.

V gene TRBV28 combines with J gene TRBJ2-7; 8 nucleotides match TRBD2. V gave up 2 bases and J gave up 6 bases; unmatched junction bases: 6. Per germline, CDR1 MDHEN and CDR2 SYDVKM. The CDR3 has 14 residues. CDR3 loop: CASSLGGRRGEQYF. The CDR3 nucleotides read TGTGCCAGCAGTTTAGGCGGGAGGCGCGGCGAGCAGTACTTC.

The chain is built from TRBV16 and TRBJ2-5, with D unresolved. This CDR3 has 13 amino acids. CDR1 and CDR2 (germline): KGHSY, FQNENV. Trimming shortened V by 4 bases and J by 5 bases, and 11 bases separated the two germline ends. The CDR3 here is CASSRRRTETQYF. DNA of the CDR3: TGTGCCAGCAGCCGACGTAGGACGGAGACCCAGTACTTC.

This rearrangement joins TRBV2 to TRBJ2-5; D not certain. V was trimmed by 7 bases and J by 1 base, leaving 16 bases between them. The CDR3 covers 15 residues. Germline CDR1 SNHLY, CDR2 FYNNEI. CDR3 nucleotides: TGTGCCAGCATCCTTTACCCCGATTCCCAAGAGACCCAGTACTTC. Its protein is CASILYPDSQETQYF. Drawing the rest from reference TRBV2 and TRBJ2-5, the complete variable domain is EPEVTQTPSHQVTQMGQEVILRCVPISNHLYFYWYRQILGQKVEFLVSFYNNEISEKSEIFDDQFSVERPDGSNFTLKIRSTKLEDSAMYFCASILYPDSQETQYFGPGTRLLVL.

This clone has just one count. V and J are TRBV5-4 and TRBJ2-1; D remains unclear. CDR1 and CDR2 (germline): SGHNT, YYREEE (reference sequence). V lost 4 bases, J lost 10 bases, and 12 bases lay in between. CDR3 length equals 12 residues. The CDR3 spells CASSADRREQFF. The DNA for the CDR3 is TGTGCCAGCAGCGCGGACCGGCGGGAGCAGTTCTTC. Supplemented by reference TRBV5-4 and TRBJ2-1, the full variable domain reads ETGVTQSPTHLIKTRGQQVTLRCSSQSGHNTVSWYQQALGQGPQFIFQYYREEENGRGNFPPRFSGLQFPNYSSELNVNALELDDSALYLCASSADRREQFFGPGTRLTVL.

This clone was seen a single time. The genes are TRBV7-2 and TRBJ2-7; D gene uncertain. Trimming cost V 5 bases and J 2 bases, with 13 bases left between them. The CDR3 sequence is 14 residues long. Germline V CDR1 and CDR2: SGHTA, FQGNSA. The CDR3 spells CASSEAAYPYEQYF. In DNA form, the CDR3 reads TGTGCCAGCAGCGAAGCAGCCTACCCCTACGAGCAGTACTTC. Combining the CDR3 with reference TRBV7-2 and TRBJ2-7 gives the whole variable domain GAGVSQSPSNKVTEKGKDVELRCDPISGHTALYWYRQSLGQGLEFLIYFQGNSAPDKSGLPSDRFSAERTGGSVSTLTIQRTQQEDSAVYLCASSEAAYPYEQYFGPGTRLTVT.

This chain uses TRBV9 with TRBJ2-4; weak D call: TRBD2 (5 bases). V shed 3 bases and J shed 6 bases, with 13 bases lying between them. The CDR3 runs 14 residues. CDR1 is SGDLS, CDR2 YYNGEE, per germline. CDR3 nucleotide sequence: TGTGCCAGCAGCGCGGACTCCGTGCTAAACATTCAGTACTTC. Its protein product is CASSADSVLNIQYF.